This TCR beta chain was identified during a study of cytomegalovirus exposure and HLA in healthy donors. About the research overall: Among 150 million to 200 million T cells, an earlier analysis found 120 million or so unique TCR beta sequences.

This clone showed up just a few times. Its target is not known. Study-level points and caveats: Productive rates of about 90% or about 30% were seen for most TCR beta V segments in an earlier analysis.

PCR employed 60 Vbeta and 13 Jbeta primers. Clones were sequenced by immunoSEQ multiplex PCR, and TCRdb holds only the in-frame ones, with some missing. The sample lists some 180,000 clones, about four fifths occurring once. V shed 4 bases, J shed 3 bases, and the junction held 9 bases outside the gene matches. The CDR3 totals 15 residues. Germline-derived CDR1 and CDR2 are SGHRS and YFSETQ. Material for sequencing was PBMCs. The chain combines TRBV5-1 with TRBJ2-7; 8 bases align to TRBD1. The TCR comes from a woman under 40 in good health and CMV-seronegative. The CDR3 nucleotides are TGCGCCAGCAGCAGGATGGACAGGGCCGACTACGAGCAGTACTTC. Translation gives CASSRMDRADYEQYF. Based on the CDR3 plus reference TRBV5-1 and TRBJ2-7, the full variable domain is KAGVTQTPRYLIKTRGQQVTLSCSPISGHRSVSWYQQTPGQGLQFLFEYFSETQRNKGNFPGRFSGRQFSNSRSEMNVSTLELGDSALYLCASSRMDRADYEQYFGPGTRLTVT.